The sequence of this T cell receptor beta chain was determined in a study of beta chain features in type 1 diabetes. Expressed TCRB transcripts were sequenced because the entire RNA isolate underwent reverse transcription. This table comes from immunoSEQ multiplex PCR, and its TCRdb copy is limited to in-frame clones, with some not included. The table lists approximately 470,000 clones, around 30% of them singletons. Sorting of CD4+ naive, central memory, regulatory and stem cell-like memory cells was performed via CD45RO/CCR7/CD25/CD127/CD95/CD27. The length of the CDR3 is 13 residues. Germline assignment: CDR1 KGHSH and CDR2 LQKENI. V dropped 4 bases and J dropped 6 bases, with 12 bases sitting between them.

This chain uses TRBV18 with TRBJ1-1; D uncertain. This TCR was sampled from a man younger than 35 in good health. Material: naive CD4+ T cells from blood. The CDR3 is CASSLQRAAEAFF. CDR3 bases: TGTGCCAGCTCACTACAGAGGGCCGCTGAAGCTTTCTTT.